The clone carrying this T cell receptor beta chain came up a few times. Antigen: not known. Cell sorting via CD45RO/CCR7/CD25/CD127/CD95/CD27 was performed to obtain CD4+ naive, central memory, regulatory and stem cell-like memory cells. This specimen comes from a study of beta chain features in type 1 diabetes. Looking at the study overall: Cell yields, gender and age were similar in healthy donors and patients.

Points from the study as a whole: Among patients with Type 1 diabetes, TCRB CDR3s were moderately but significantly shorter in every one of the four CD4+ subsets.

Of the isolated RNA, all was reverse transcribed, and so the sequenced material was expressed TCRB transcripts. This table comes from immunoSEQ multiplex PCR, and its TCRdb copy is limited to in-frame clones, with some not included. The sample yields over 700,000 clones, about a sixth seen once. This receptor was taken from a woman younger than 30 in good health. The sample taken for sequencing was naive CD4+ T cells from blood.

CDR3 residues: CASSSETSGRSYTQYF. The CDR3 nucleotides are TGTGCCAGCAGCTCGGAGACTAGCGGGAGGTCATATACGCAGTATTTT. This chain joins TRBV7-2 and TRBJ2-3; 13 nucleotides agree with TRBD2. Trimming at V came to 4 bases and at J to 7 bases, leaving 8 bases not matched to a gene. The CDR3 has 16 amino acids. Germline CDR1 is SGHTA and CDR2 is FQGNSA.